This T cell receptor beta chain derives from a study of T cells in Graves' hyperthyroidism and ophthalmopathy. TCR beta CDR3 regions were amplified from RNA. The HTBI set primed first-round TCR CDR3 RT-PCR. TCRdb redid the calling of the multiplex PCR reads with MiXCR, one entry per CDR3 protein. The table has about 350,000 distinct CDR3 sequences, approximately 15% seen once. This CDR3 is built from 12 residues. Germline CDR1 reads MNHNS; CDR2 reads SASEGT. The sequence derives from a woman younger than 45 with Graves' hyperthyroidism. Sequencing was carried out using blood. This chain links TRBV6-1 with TRBJ2-2; TRBD2 agrees at 7 bases. CDR3 bases: TGTGCGGGTGGGAGGGGTACCGGGGAGCTGTTTTTT. The encoded protein is CAGGRGTGELFF.